This T cell receptor (beta chain) was identified in a study of blood T cell repertoires in COVID-19. Method: immunoSEQ multiplex PCR; TCRdb's copy keeps in-frame clones and lacks some. The sample lists roughly 280,000 clones, about 85% occurring once. Per germline, CDR1 MNHEY and CDR2 SMNVEV (reference sequence). Trimming stripped 6 bases from V and 0 bases from J, with 9 bases between. The CDR3 has 14 residues. The clonotype originates from a woman aged 45-59 years who had recovered from COVID-19. Input material: peripheral blood. This sequence joins TRBV27 and TRBJ1-5; D not certain. CDR3 in DNA: TGTGCCAGCAGGATAGTCGGTAGCAATCAGCCCCAGCATTTT. Residues: CASRIVGSNQPQHF.